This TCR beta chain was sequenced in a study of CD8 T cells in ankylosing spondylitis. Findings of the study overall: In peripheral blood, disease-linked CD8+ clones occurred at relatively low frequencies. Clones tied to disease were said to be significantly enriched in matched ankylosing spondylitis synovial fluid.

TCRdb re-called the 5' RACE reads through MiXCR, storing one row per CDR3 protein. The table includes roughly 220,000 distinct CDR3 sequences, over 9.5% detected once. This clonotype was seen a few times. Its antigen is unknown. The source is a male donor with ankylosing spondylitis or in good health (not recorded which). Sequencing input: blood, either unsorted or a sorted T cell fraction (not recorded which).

The CDR3 protein is CASSLTGIADQETQYF. The CDR3 nucleotides read TGTGCCAGCAGCTTAACGGGAATAGCCGACCAAGAGACCCAGTACTTC. This chain uses TRBV7-3 with TRBJ2-5; no clear D gene. The CDR3 is 16 amino acids. Per germline, CDR1 SGHTA and CDR2 FQGTGA. Trimming took 0 bases from V and 0 from J, leaving 11 bases between them. Full variable domain (missing parts from reference TRBV7-3 and TRBJ2-5): GAGVSQTPSNKVTEKGKYVELRCDPISGHTALYWYRQSLGQGPEFLIYFQGTGAADDSGLPNDRFFAVRPEGSVSTLKIQRTERGDSAVYLCASSLTGIADQETQYFGPGTRLLVL.